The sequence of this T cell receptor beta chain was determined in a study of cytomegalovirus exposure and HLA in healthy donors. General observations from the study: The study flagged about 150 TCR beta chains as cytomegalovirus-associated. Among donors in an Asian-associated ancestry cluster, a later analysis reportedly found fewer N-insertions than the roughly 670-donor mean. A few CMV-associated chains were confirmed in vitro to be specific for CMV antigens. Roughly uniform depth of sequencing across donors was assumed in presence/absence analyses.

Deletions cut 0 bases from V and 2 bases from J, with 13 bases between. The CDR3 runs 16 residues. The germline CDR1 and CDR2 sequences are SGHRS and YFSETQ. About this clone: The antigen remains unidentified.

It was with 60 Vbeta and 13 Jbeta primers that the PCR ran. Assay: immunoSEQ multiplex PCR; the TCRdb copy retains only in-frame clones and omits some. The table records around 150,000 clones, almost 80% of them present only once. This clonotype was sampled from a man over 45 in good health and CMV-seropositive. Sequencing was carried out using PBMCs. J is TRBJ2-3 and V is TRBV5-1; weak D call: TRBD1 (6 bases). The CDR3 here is CASSLDRDKNTDTQYF. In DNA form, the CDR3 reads TGCGCCAGCAGCTTGGACCGGGACAAGAACACAGATACGCAGTATTTT. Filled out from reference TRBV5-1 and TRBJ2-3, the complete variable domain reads KAGVTQTPRYLIKTRGQQVTLSCSPISGHRSVSWYQQTPGQGLQFLFEYFSETQRNKGNFPGRFSGRQFSNSRSEMNVSTLELGDSALYLCASSLDRDKNTDTQYFGPGTRLTVL.